Sample share makes the clone carrying this TCR beta chain medium-sized. As yet, its antigen is unknown. This CDR3 is 13 amino acids long. Between the trimmed V and J ends, which lost 2 bases and 8 bases, there was a span of 12 bases. CDR1 SGHTA and CDR2 FQGNSA come from the germline V gene. This sample was included in a study of HIV-infected patients and healthy controls. The overall study: Viral load fell to undetectable in 11 of 16 patients by the second blood draw.

No cell fractionation was done, so the repertoire covers all unsorted peripheral blood T cells. Reverse transcription used 450 to 500 ng RNA and constant-region primers for alpha and beta. Separate chain-specific third strand synthesis with multiplexing indices produced the alpha and beta libraries. TCRdb independently ran MiXCR on the 5' RACE reads; one entry per CDR3 protein. The sample has approximately 8,700 distinct CDR3 sequences; roughly 7% are singletons. General study results and limits: Significant mean usage differences between HIV-infected patients and controls involved eight alpha and eight beta V genes. No HLA typing of donors was done in this study.

The origin of this receptor is an adult with HIV infection. The rearrangement uses TRBV7-2 and TRBJ1-2; D is ambiguous. This specimen was blood, taken before antiretroviral therapy. The CDR3 here is CASSLLNPAGYTF. The CDR3 coding sequence is TGTGCCAGCAGCTTATTGAATCCGGCCGGCTACACCTTC.